Below are 24 T cell receptor beta chains sequenced from a single sample in a study of cytomegalovirus exposure and HLA in healthy donors. The PCR used 60 Vbeta and 13 Jbeta primers. Assay used: immunoSEQ multiplex PCR; TCRdb lists only in-frame clones, some missing. The repertoire includes 70,000 to 80,000 clones, under 85% of them detected once, and roughly 9% sits in the top ten. Sequencing input: PBMCs. Receptor source: a woman in her forties in good health and CMV-seropositive.

The J gene is TRBJ1-6, the V gene TRBV13; 8 bases align to TRBD1. This CDR3 contains 16 residues. V trimming: 5 bases; J trimming: 6 bases; junction bases outside the gene matches: 9. CDR1 and CDR2 from the germline V gene are PRHDT and FYEKMQ (reference sequence). CDR3 residues: CASSPRTGGSNSPLHF. The DNA for the CDR3 is TGTGCCAGCAGCCCACGAACAGGGGGTAGTAATTCACCCCTCCACTTT.

The V and J genes are TRBV30 and TRBJ1-2, with D perhaps matching TRBD1 (6 bases). There are 14 residues in the CDR3. From germline, CDR1 is GTSNPN and CDR2 SVGIG (reference sequence). With 0 bases removed from V and 7 bases from J, the gap between germline ends came to 15 bases. The CDR3 loop reads CAWSVQGRGVGYTF. The CDR3 bases are TGTGCCTGGAGTGTACAGGGCAGGGGTGTTGGCTACACCTTC.

The chain combines TRBV29-1 with TRBJ1-1; D ambiguous. CDR1 and CDR2 (germline): SQVTM, ANQGSEA. Deletions cut 1 base from V and 3 bases from J, with 15 bases between. The length of the CDR3 is 15 residues. CDR3 region: CSVEGRARGHTEAFF. The CDR3, as DNA: TGCAGCGTTGAAGGGCGCGCCCGGGGTCACACTGAAGCTTTCTTT.

This sequence joins TRBV7-9 and TRBJ1-1; 8 bases are shared with TRBD1. The CDR3 is made up of 14 amino acids. The ends lost 5 bases at V and 1 base at J; junction bases unmatched: 3. Germline V lookup: CDR1 SEHNR, CDR2 FQNEAQ (reference sequence). CDR3 protein: CASSMTGENTEAFF. DNA of the CDR3: TGTGCCAGCAGCATGACAGGGGAGAACACTGAAGCTTTCTTT.

The chain uses TRBV19 and TRBJ1-1; no definite D call. The CDR3 covers 16 residues. Germline V CDR1 and CDR2: LNHDA, SQIVND (reference sequence). V lost 7 bases, J lost 8 bases, and 26 bases lay in between. The CDR3 protein is CASIISMRASSTEAFF. In DNA, the CDR3 is TGTGCCAGTATAATTTCGATGAGGGCCTCGAGCACAGAAGCTTTCTTT.

This clone came up a few times. The chain combines TRBV5-1 with TRBJ2-1, with 10 positions matching TRBD2. CDR3 length equals 14 residues. Trimming cost V 5 bases and J 4 bases; bases outside gene matches: 3. The V gene's germline CDR1 is SGHRS and CDR2 YFSETQ. This chain's CDR3 is CASRVSGGYNEQFF. The DNA of the CDR3 is TGCGCCAGCAGGGTTAGCGGGGGGTACAATGAGCAGTTCTTC.

The genes are TRBV4-1 and TRBJ2-2; maybe TRBD1 (8 bases). This CDR3 region has 16 residues. Per the germline V gene, CDR1 is MGHRA and CDR2 is YSYEKL. Trimming took off 3 bases at V and 7 bases at J, with 18 bases between the two ends. CDR3 nucleotides: TGCGCCAGCAGCCAGGTACAGGGGGGGTTCGGCGGGGAGCTGTTTTTT. It codes for CASSQVQGGFGGELFF.

This clone appeared a single time. The genes are TRBV28 and TRBJ1-5, with D maybe TRBD1 (6 bases). This CDR3 spans 16 amino acids. The V end lost 4 bases, the J end lost 3 bases, and 16 bases lay between the germline ends. Germline V gives CDR1 MDHEN, CDR2 SYDVKM. CDR3 amino acids: CASSYPRGGPNQPQHF. The CDR3 DNA reads as TGTGCCAGCAGTTACCCTCGGGGGGGGCCCAATCAGCCCCAGCATTTT.

This rearrangement joins TRBV7-2 to TRBJ1-2; D is undetermined. Germline V gene sequence: CDR1 SGHTA, CDR2 FQGNSA. Between the trimmed V and J ends, which lost 1 base and 4 bases, there was a span of 7 bases. The CDR3 covers 13 residues. CDR3 sequence (DNA): TGTGCCAGCAGCTTAGAGCCCATCTATGGCTACACCTTC. Protein product: CASSLEPIYGYTF.

The chain combines TRBV10-3 with TRBJ1-1; no reliable D call. The CDR3 spans 12 residues. V lost 11 bases and J lost 5, with 15 bases in between. Germline assignment: CDR1 ENHRY and CDR2 SYGVKD. CDR3 in amino acids: CASTPSGTEAFF. CDR3 in DNA: TGTGCCTCCACCCCATCCGGGACTGAAGCTTTCTTT.

The chain carries TRBV28 and TRBJ1-6, with 7 bases aligning to TRBD1. CDR3 size: 14 residues. Looked up from germline, CDR1 is MDHEN and CDR2 is SYDVKM. The V and J ends lost 5 bases and 9 bases, in that order; junction bases with no gene match: 7. As DNA, the CDR3 is TGTGCCAGCAGTGTGACAGGGAACGGTTCACCCCTCCACTTT. This translates into CASSVTGNGSPLHF.

The J gene is TRBJ2-5, the V gene TRBV18; TRBD2 might be the D (5 bases). The J call may be incorrect, as the DNA end agrees better with TRBJ2-7. Germline V gives CDR1 KGHSH, CDR2 LQKENI. The CDR3 loop spans 13 amino acids. CDR3 loop: CASSRTDNYEQYF. In nucleotides, the CDR3 is TGTGCCAGCTCCCGGACTGATAACTACGAGCAGTACTTC.

This chain joins TRBV28 and TRBJ2-1; D remains ambiguous. Germline V gene sequence: CDR1 MDHEN, CDR2 SYDVKM. V gave up 2 bases and J gave up 3 bases, with 17 bases separating them. CDR3 size: 17 residues. In DNA form, the CDR3 reads TGTGCCAGCAGTTTAAAGGCTTTCGGCCAGGTCTACAATGAGCAGTTCTTC. Its translation is CASSLKAFGQVYNEQFF.

This chain uses TRBV9 with TRBJ1-6, with D uncertain. The CDR3 consists of 15 residues. Germline V gene lookup returns CDR1 SGDLS and CDR2 YYNGEE. The germline V and J ends were trimmed by 0 bases and 7 bases, with 11 bases remaining between them. CDR3: CASSVVEGRNSPLHF. CDR3 coding DNA: TGTGCCAGCAGCGTAGTGGAGGGTCGGAATTCACCCCTCCACTTT.

This clone appeared once. The chain has TRBV7-9 and TRBJ1-2; 7 positions match TRBD1. The CDR3 totals 14 residues. V was pared by 6 bases and J by 3 bases, with 7 bases of the junction left unmatched. Germline V lookup: CDR1 SEHNR, CDR2 FQNEAQ (reference sequence). The CDR3 spells CASSFYGTDYGYTF. The CDR3, as DNA: TGTGCCAGCAGTTTTTACGGGACAGACTATGGCTACACCTTC.

This chain joins TRBV10-2 and TRBJ1-6; D gene ambiguous. V was shortened by 5 bases and J by 5 bases, with 10 bases between the two germline ends. CDR1 and CDR2 from the germline V gene are WSHSY and SAAADI. The CDR3 spans 14 residues. The CDR3 reads CASSSGFDNSPLHF. Written as DNA, the CDR3 is TGCGCCAGCAGTTCGGGATTTGATAATTCACCCCTCCACTTT.

This clone turned up a few times. The chain employs TRBV30 and TRBJ2-7; 8 bases are shared with TRBD2. The germline gives CDR1 GTSNPN, CDR2 SVGIG (reference sequence). Trimming removed 7 bases from V and 4 bases from J; junction bases left unmatched: 9. The CDR3 runs 13 residues. CDR3 in amino acids: CAFLRTSIYEQYF. CDR3 DNA: TGTGCCTTCCTCCGGACTAGCATATACGAGCAGTACTTC.

The rearrangement links TRBV7-2 to TRBJ1-4, with D perhaps TRBD1 (5 bases). Germline V CDR1 and CDR2: SGHTA, FQGNSA. Deletions cut 8 bases from V and 8 bases from J, with 21 bases between. The CDR3 consists of 15 residues. The CDR3 DNA reads TGTGCCAGCTCCCGGGACTTCAGCGTCGGGGAAAAACTGTTTTTT. As protein: CASSRDFSVGEKLFF.

The rearrangement joins TRBV19 to TRBJ1-1; no definite D call. This CDR3 has 15 amino acids. V gave up 4 bases and J gave up 2 bases, with 14 bases separating them. Germline V gene sequence: CDR1 LNHDA, CDR2 SQIVND (reference sequence). The CDR3 DNA is TGTGCCAGTAGTACCAACTTCCGGAGTAACACTGAAGCTTTCTTT. Protein: CASSTNFRSNTEAFF.

J is TRBJ2-7 and V is TRBV7-2; 9 positions agree with TRBD1. CDR3 length: 14 residues. Trimming removed 5 bases from V and 3 bases from J; junction bases left unmatched: 5. Germline lookup yields CDR1 SGHTA and CDR2 FQGNSA. The CDR3: CASSRGQGIYEQYF. For the CDR3, the DNA is TGTGCCAGCAGCAGGGGACAGGGTATCTACGAGCAGTACTTC.

Worth noting for this clone: Mismatch with germline at one junction end may stem from a read error. The chain recombines TRBV7-9 with TRBJ1-6; 7 bases map to TRBD1. CDR3 length equals 14 residues. Germline CDR1 is SEHNR and CDR2 is FQNEAQ (reference sequence). The CDR3 sequence: CSSSSGTVNSPLHF. The CDR3 DNA reads as TGTTCCAGCAGTTCCGGGACAGTAAATTCACCCCTCCACTTT.

V gene TRBV9 combines with J gene TRBJ1-1; the D is unclear. This CDR3 comprises 13 residues. Germline CDR1 SGDLS, CDR2 YYNGEE. V lost 7 bases and J lost 1, with 11 bases in between. As DNA, the CDR3 is TGTGCCAGCGCCATAGAGGGGAACACTGAAGCTTTCTTT. Translation gives CASAIEGNTEAFF.

The chain carries TRBV28 and TRBJ2-4, with 7 bases identical to TRBD2. There are 13 residues in the CDR3. The germline gives CDR1 MDHEN, CDR2 SYDVKM. V trimming: 5 bases; J trimming: 7 bases; junction bases outside the gene matches: 5. The CDR3 coding sequence is TGTGCCAGCAGTCCCTCCGGGGGGAACATTCAGTACTTC. Its protein is CASSPSGGNIQYF.

This rearrangement joins TRBV5-1 to TRBJ1-4; TRBD1 might be the D (5 bases). This CDR3 region has 15 residues. V lost 7 bases and J lost 4, with 17 bases in between. Per the germline V gene, CDR1 is SGHRS and CDR2 is YFSETQ. CDR3 in amino acids: CASCVRDPINEKLFF. CDR3 DNA: TGCGCCAGCTGCGTGCGGGACCCCATTAATGAAAAACTGTTTTTT.